The 6 T cell receptor beta chains reported below all come from one sample, sequenced in a study of blood T cell repertoires in COVID-19. TCRdb's copy holds only in-frame clones and misses some; the assay was immunoSEQ multiplex PCR. The table lists some 320,000 clones, 75% to 85% of them singletons. The sample comprised peripheral blood. Receptors originate from a human donor in a cohort sampled during active COVID-19.

DNA for the CDR3: TGTGCCAGCTCACCCCAAGTCCCGGGACAGGGTCCTAATGAAAAACTGTTTTTT. As protein: CASSPQVPGQGPNEKLFF. J is TRBJ1-4 and V is TRBV18, with 9 positions matching TRBD1. The CDR3 is 18 residues long. The germline V gene encodes CDR1 KGHSH and CDR2 LQKENI. Germline trimming cut 3 bases from V and 3 bases from J; bases unmatched to any gene: 11.

V gene TRBV12-3 or TRBV12-4 combines with J gene TRBJ1-2; D is unresolved. This CDR3 has 13 residues. V lost 3 bases and J lost 4, with 9 bases in between. CDR3 region: CASSLEVIYGYTF. The DNA of the CDR3 is TGTGCCAGCAGTTTGGAGGTGATCTATGGCTACACCTTC.

The V and J genes are TRBV11-2 and TRBJ1-3; D uncertain. The CDR3 contains 14 residues. Trimming removed 1 base from V and 3 bases from J, with 7 bases in between. CDR1 SGHAT and CDR2 FQNNGV come from the germline V gene. CDR3: CASSLAGSGNTIYF. For the CDR3, the DNA is TGTGCCAGCAGCTTAGCAGGAAGTGGAAACACCATATATTTT.

This clone was seen once. The V and J genes are TRBV7-9 and TRBJ1-2; 9 bases are shared with TRBD1. With 3 bases clipped from V and 5 bases from J, the junction kept 7 bases outside the gene matches. CDR1 and CDR2 (germline): SEHNR, FQNEAQ (reference sequence). The CDR3 consists of 15 residues. CDR3 DNA: TGTGCCAGCAGCTTGGAAGGGACAGGGTATTATGGCTACACCTTC. Translating it yields CASSLEGTGYYGYTF. Complete variable domain (other parts from reference TRBV7-9 and TRBJ1-2): DTGVSQNPRHKITKRGQNVTFRCDPISEHNRLYWYRQTLGQGPEFLTYFQNEAQLEKSRLLSDRFSAERPKGSFSTLEIQRTEQGDSAMYLCASSLEGTGYYGYTFGSGTRLTVV.

The genes are TRBV9 and TRBJ2-7; 9 bases fit TRBD1. Looked up from germline, CDR1 is SGDLS and CDR2 is YYNGEE. The CDR3 is 13 amino acids. Germline trimming cut 8 bases from V and 2 bases from J; bases unmatched to any gene: 5. The CDR3 sequence is CASRGQGTYEQYF. Written as DNA, the CDR3 is TGTGCCAGTAGGGGACAGGGAACCTACGAGCAGTACTTC.

The V gene is TRBV4-1, the J gene TRBJ2-2, with D perhaps matching TRBD2 (6 bases). The V gene's germline CDR1 is MGHRA and CDR2 YSYEKL. The length of the CDR3 is 16 residues. Deletions cut 2 bases from V and 5 bases from J, with 15 bases between. CDR3 in amino acids: CASSQPAGLGTGELFF. The CDR3 DNA follows: TGCGCCAGCAGCCAACCAGCGGGTCTGGGGACCGGGGAGCTGTTTTTT.